This TCR beta chain was identified during a study of blood T cell repertoires in COVID-19. In the source study's methods: By means of reference gene primer amplification, nucleated cell counts were estimated. Clones were sequenced by immunoSEQ multiplex PCR, and TCRdb holds only the in-frame ones, with some missing. That table furnishes V, J and clone size, whereas the DNA furnished D and trimming. The sample yields around 310,000 clones, over 75% seen once. The sequence came from a man aged 30-40 years who had recovered from COVID-19. Sequenced input: PBMCs or T cells enriched from blood (not recorded which).

The CDR3 DNA sequence: TGTGCCAGCAGCTTAGTTCGGACAGGGGCTGGAAACACCATATATTTT. This encodes CASSLVRTGAGNTIYF. The V gene is TRBV7-9, the J gene TRBJ1-3, with 9 nucleotides matching TRBD1. Germline-derived CDR1 and CDR2 are SEHNR and FQNEAQ (reference sequence). After removal of 1 base from V and 2 bases from J, the junction contained 3 bases not matched to a gene. CDR3 length: 16 residues.